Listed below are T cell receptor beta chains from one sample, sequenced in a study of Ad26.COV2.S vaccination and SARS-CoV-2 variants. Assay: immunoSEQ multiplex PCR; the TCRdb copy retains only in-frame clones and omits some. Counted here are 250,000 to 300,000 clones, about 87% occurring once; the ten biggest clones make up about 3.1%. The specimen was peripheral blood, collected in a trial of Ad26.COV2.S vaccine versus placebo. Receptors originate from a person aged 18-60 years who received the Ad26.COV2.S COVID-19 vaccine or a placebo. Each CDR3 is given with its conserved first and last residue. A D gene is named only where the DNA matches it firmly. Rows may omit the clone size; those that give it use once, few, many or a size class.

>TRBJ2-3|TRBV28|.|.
CASTLSVPTDTQYF
TGTGCCAGCACCCTGTCAGTGCCCACAGATACGCAGTATTTT
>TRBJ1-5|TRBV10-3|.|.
CASSPGIGNQPQHF
TGTGCCAGCAGCCCAGGGATTGGCAATCAGCCCCAGCATTTT
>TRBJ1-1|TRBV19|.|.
CASSIVVGEAFF
TGTGCCAGTAGTATAGTGGTTGGGGAAGCTTTCTTT
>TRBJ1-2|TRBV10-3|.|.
CAISDRQPYGYTF
TGTGCCATCAGTGATCGGCAGCCTTATGGCTACACCTTC
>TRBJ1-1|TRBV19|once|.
CASSIYSLRGGQNTEAFF
TGTGCCAGTAGTATATACTCCCTACGGGGGGGGCAGAACACTGAAGCTTTCTTT
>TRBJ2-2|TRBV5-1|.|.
CASSEMWESGELFF
TGCGCCAGCAGCGAAATGTGGGAGTCCGGGGAGCTGTTTTTT
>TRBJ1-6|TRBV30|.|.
CAWSVESQIGPLHF
TGTGCCTGGAGTGTAGAGTCTCAAATTGGACCCCTCCACTTT
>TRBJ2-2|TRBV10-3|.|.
CAISGSPNTGELFF
TGTGCCATCTCCGGGAGTCCGAACACCGGGGAGCTGTTTTTT
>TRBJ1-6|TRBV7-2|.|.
CASSLEPGSSPLHF
TGTGCCAGCAGCTTAGAACCAGGAAGTTCACCCCTCCACTTT
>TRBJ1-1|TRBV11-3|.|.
CASSPHMNTEAFF
TGTGCCAGCAGCCCACACATGAACACTGAAGCTTTCTTT
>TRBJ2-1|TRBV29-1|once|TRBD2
CSVSGGSSYNEQFF
TGCAGCGTCTCAGGCGGGAGCTCCTACAATGAGCAGTTCTTC
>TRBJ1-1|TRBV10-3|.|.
CAISDPWMANTEAFF
TGTGCCATCAGTGATCCCTGGATGGCGAACACTGAAGCTTTCTTT
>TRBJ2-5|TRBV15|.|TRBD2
CATSSGGLAGNQETQYF
TGTGCCACCAGCAGTGGGGGACTAGCGGGGAACCAAGAGACCCAGTACTTC
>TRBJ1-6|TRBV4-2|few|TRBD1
CASSQETGAVRSPLHF
TGTGCCAGCAGCCAAGAGACAGGGGCTGTTCGGTCACCCCTCCACTTT
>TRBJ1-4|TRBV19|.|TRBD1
CASSIGQGRTTNEKLFF
TGTGCCAGTAGTATAGGACAGGGGAGGACAACTAATGAAAAACTGTTTTTT
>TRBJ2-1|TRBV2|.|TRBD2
CASRLAGRNNEQFF
TGTGCCAGCAGACTAGCGGGGAGAAACAATGAGCAGTTCTTC
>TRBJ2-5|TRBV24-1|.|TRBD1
CATSEGQSETQYF
TGTGCCACCAGTGAGGGACAGTCGGAGACCCAGTACTTC
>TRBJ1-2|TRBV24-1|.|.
CATSDLSGMWFTF
TGTGCCACCAGTGATTTGTCGGGGATGTGGTTCACCTTC
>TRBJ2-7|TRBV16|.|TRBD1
CASSQWGQHSYEQYF
TGTGCCAGCAGCCAATGGGGACAGCACTCCTACGAGCAGTACTTC
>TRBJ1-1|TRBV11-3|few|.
CASSPAPKMNTEAFF
TGTGCCAGCAGCCCAGCCCCCAAAATGAACACTGAAGCTTTCTTT
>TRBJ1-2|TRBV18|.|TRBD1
CASSVLTGDGYTF
TGTGCCAGCTCAGTCCTTACAGGGGATGGCTACACCTTC
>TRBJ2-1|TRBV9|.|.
CASSVGGDNEQFF
TGTGCCAGCAGCGTAGGGGGAGACAATGAGCAGTTCTTC
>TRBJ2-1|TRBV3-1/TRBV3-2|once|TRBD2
CASSQPGLAGDNEQFF
TGTGCCAGCAGCCAACCGGGACTAGCGGGCGACAATGAGCAGTTCTTC
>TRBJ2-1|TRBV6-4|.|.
CASRGMSNEQFF
TGTGCCAGCAGGGGGATGTCGAATGAGCAGTTCTTC
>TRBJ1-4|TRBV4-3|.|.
CASSHNPGETNEKLFF
TGCGCCAGCAGCCACAATCCGGGGGAAACTAATGAAAAACTGTTTTTT
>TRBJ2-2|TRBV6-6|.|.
CASSRPGQNTGELFF
TGTGCCAGCAGTAGACCGGGACAGAACACCGGGGAGCTGTTTTTT
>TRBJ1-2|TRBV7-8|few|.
CASSPYQGNYGYTF
TGTGCCAGCAGCCCTTATCAGGGCAACTATGGCTACACCTTC
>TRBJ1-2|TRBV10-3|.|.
CATKRAGEANYGYTF
TGTGCCACCAAAAGGGCAGGGGAAGCTAACTATGGCTACACCTTC
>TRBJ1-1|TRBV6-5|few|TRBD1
CASSQGQGQVFF
TGTGCCAGCAGTCAGGGACAGGGTCAGGTTTTCTTT
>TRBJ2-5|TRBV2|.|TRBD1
CASGGQSGTQYF
TGTGCCAGCGGGGGACAGTCGGGGACCCAGTACTTC
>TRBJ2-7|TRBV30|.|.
CAWAYSEVLREQYF
TGTGCCTGGGCCTACTCGGAGGTACTACGGGAGCAGTACTTC
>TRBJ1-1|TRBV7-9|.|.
CASSLDLVVGKMNTEAFF
TGTGCCAGCAGCTTAGATCTCGTAGTTGGGAAGATGAACACTGAAGCTTTCTTT
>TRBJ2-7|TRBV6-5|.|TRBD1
CASSLRDRGIYEQYF
TGTGCCAGCAGCCTCCGGGACAGGGGAATCTACGAGCAGTACTTC
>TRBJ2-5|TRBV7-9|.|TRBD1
CASRRTGRLETQYF
TGTGCCAGCAGAAGGACAGGGAGGTTGGAGACCCAGTACTTC
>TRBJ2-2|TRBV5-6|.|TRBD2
CASSPIPGRGDTGELFF
TGTGCCAGCAGCCCGATCCCCGGGAGGGGGGACACCGGGGAGCTGTTTTTT
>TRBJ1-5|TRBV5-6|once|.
CASSLGGGNQPQHF
TGTGCCAGCAGCTTGGGCGGGGGGAATCAGCCCCAGCATTTT
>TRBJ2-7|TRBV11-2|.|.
CASSLGPAYYYEQYF
TGTGCCAGCAGCTTAGGGCCAGCCTACTACTACGAGCAGTACTTC
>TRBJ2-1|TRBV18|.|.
CASLGQGGNEQFF
TGTGCCAGCCTGGGGCAAGGGGGGAATGAGCAGTTCTTC
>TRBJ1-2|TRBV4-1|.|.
CASSQDLAGVLRLYGYTF
TGCGCCAGCAGCCAAGATTTGGCAGGGGTTTTACGACTATATGGCTACACCTTC
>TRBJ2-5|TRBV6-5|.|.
CASKRDTEGETQYF
TGTGCCAGCAAAAGGGACACCGAGGGAGAGACCCAGTACTTC
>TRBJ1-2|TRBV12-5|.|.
CASGFSTPVNYGYTF
TGTGCTAGTGGTTTTTCCACCCCAGTGAACTATGGCTACACCTTC
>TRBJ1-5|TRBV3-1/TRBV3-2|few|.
CASSQGSQPQHF
TGTGCCAGCAGCCAAGGTAGCCAGCCCCAGCATTTT
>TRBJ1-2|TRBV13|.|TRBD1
CASSLRTGGAYGYTF
TGTGCCAGCAGCTTACGGACAGGGGGCGCGTATGGCTACACCTTC
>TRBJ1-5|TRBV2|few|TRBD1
CASSVGGQGQPQHF
TGTGCCAGCAGTGTCGGGGGACAGGGACAGCCCCAGCATTTT
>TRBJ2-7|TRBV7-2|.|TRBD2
CASSPNLAGGPGEQYF
TGTGCCAGCAGCCCGAACTTAGCGGGGGGGCCAGGCGAGCAGTACTTC
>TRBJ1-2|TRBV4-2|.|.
CASSHRTVQNYGYTF
TGTGCCAGCAGCCACCGGACAGTACAAAACTATGGCTACACCTTC
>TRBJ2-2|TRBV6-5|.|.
CASRGGYTGELFF
TGTGCCAGCAGAGGGGGGTACACCGGGGAGCTGTTTTTT
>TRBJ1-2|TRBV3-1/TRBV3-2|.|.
CASSQGPGPGNGYTF
TGTGCCAGCAGCCAAGGTCCCGGGCCCGGGAATGGCTACACCTTC
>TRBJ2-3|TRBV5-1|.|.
CASSRAPPADTQYF
TGCGCCAGCAGCCGAGCTCCCCCCGCAGATACGCAGTATTTT
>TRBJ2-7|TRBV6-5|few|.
CASTSLGLPYEQYF
TGTGCCAGCACCTCTCTCGGGCTACCCTACGAGCAGTACTTC
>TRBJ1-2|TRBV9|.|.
CASSVEGDYGYTF
TGTGCCAGCAGCGTAGAAGGCGACTATGGCTACACCTTC
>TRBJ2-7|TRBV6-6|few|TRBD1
CASSNGQAYEQYF
TGTGCCAGCAGCAACGGACAGGCATACGAGCAGTACTTC
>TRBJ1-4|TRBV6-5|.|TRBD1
CASSSDYGQGWEKLFF
TGTGCCAGCAGTTCGGACTACGGACAGGGTTGGGAAAAACTGTTTTTT